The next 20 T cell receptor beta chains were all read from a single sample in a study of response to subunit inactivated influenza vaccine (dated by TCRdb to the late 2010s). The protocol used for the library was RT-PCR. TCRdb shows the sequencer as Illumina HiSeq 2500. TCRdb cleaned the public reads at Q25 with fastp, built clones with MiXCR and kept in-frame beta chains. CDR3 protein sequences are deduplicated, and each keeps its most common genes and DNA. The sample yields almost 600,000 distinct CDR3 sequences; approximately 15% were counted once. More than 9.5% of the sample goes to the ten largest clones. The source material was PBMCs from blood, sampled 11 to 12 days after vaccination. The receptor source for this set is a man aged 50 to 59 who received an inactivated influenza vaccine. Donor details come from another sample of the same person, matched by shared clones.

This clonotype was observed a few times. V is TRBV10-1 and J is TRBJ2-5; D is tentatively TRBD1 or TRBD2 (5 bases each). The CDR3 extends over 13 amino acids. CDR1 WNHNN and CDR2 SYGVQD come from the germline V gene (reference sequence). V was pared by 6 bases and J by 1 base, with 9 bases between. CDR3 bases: TGCGCCAGCAGCTCGGGACCCCAAGAGACCCAGTACTTC. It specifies CASSSGPQETQYF.

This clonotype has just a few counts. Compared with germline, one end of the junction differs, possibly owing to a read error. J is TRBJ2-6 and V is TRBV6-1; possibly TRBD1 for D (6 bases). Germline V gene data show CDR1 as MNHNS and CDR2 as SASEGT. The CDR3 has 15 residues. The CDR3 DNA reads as TGCGCCAGCAGACCTACAGGGACTGGGGCCAACGTCCTGACTTTC. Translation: CASRPTGTGANVLTF.

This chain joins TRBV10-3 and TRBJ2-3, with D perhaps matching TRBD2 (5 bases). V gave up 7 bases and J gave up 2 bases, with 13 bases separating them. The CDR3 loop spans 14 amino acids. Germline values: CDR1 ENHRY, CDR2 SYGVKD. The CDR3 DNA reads TGTGCCATCAAGCAGAGCGGATTCACAGATACGCAGTATTTT. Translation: CAIKQSGFTDTQYF.

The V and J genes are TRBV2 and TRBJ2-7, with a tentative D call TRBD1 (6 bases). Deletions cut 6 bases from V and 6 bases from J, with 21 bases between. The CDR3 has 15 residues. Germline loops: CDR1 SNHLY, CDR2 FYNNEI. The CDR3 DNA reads TGTGCCAGCAGCGCCCGGGACAATCCCTTGGCCGAGCAGTACTTC. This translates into CASSARDNPLAEQYF.

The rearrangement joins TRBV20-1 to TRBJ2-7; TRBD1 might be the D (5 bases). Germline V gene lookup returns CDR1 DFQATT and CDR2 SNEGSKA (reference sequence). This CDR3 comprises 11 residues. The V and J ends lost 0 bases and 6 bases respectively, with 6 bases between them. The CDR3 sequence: CSAREGPEQYF. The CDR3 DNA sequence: TGCAGTGCTAGAGAGGGGCCCGAGCAGTACTTC.

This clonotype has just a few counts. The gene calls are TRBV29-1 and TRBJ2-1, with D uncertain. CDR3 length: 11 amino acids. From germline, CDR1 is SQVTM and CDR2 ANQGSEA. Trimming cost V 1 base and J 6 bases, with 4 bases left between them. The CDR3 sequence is CSVEGFNEQFF. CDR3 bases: TGCAGCGTTGAAGGATTCAATGAGCAGTTCTTC.

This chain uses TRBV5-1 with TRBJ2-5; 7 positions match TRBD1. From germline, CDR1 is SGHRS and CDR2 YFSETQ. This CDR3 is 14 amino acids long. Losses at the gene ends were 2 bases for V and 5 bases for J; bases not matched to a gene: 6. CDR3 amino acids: CASSLKTGDETQYF. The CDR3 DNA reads TGCGCCAGCAGCTTAAAAACAGGGGATGAGACCCAGTACTTC.

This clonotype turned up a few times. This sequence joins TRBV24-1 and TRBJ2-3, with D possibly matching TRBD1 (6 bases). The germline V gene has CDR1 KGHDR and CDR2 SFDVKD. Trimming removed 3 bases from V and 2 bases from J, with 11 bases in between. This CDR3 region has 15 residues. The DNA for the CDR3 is TGTGCCACCAGTGATGTCGGACAGTTCACAGATACGCAGTATTTT. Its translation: CATSDVGQFTDTQYF.

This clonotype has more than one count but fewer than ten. CDR3 bases: TGTGCCAGCAGTCCGACTAGCGGGAAGAATGAGCAGTTCTTC. It translates to CASSPTSGKNEQFF. The chain uses TRBV12-3 or TRBV12-4 and TRBJ2-1, with 11 bases fitting TRBD2. The J segment lost 7 bases and the V segment lost 5 bases, leaving 4 bases of the junction unmatched. The CDR3 loop spans 14 amino acids.

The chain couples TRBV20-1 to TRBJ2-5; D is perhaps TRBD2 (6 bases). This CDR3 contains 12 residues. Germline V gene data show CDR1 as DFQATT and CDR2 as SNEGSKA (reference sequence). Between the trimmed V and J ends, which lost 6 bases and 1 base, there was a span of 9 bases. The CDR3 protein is CSALGSQETQYF. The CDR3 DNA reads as TGCAGTGCCCTCGGGAGCCAAGAGACCCAGTACTTC.

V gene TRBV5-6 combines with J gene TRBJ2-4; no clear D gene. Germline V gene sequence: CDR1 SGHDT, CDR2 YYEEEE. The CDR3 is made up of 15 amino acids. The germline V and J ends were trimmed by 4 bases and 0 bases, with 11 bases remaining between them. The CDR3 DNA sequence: TGTGCCAGCAGCCCAAACAACCTAGCCAAAAACATTCAGTACTTC. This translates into CASSPNNLAKNIQYF.

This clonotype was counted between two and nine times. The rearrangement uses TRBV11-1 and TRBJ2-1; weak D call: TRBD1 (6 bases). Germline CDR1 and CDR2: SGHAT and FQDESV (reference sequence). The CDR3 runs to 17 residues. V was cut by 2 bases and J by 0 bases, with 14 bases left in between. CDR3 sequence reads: CASSLLPGVSSYNEQFF. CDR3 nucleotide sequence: TGTGCCAGCAGCTTACTTCCAGGGGTTAGCTCCTACAATGAGCAGTTCTTC.

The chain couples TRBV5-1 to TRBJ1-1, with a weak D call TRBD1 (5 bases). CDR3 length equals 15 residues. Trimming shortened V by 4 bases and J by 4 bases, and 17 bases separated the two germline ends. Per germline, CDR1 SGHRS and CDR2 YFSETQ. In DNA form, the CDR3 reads TGCGCCAGCAGCCTCGAGATAGGGGTTACCACTGAAGCTTTCTTT. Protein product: CASSLEIGVTTEAFF.

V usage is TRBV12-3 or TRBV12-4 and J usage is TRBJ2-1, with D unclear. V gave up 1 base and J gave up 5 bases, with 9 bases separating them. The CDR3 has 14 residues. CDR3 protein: CASSLGFGDNEQFF. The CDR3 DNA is TGTGCCAGCAGTTTAGGGTTTGGGGACAATGAGCAGTTCTTC.

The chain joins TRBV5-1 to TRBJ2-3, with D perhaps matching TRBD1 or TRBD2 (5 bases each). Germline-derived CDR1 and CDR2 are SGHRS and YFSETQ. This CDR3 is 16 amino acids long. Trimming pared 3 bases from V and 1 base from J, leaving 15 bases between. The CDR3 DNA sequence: TGCGCCAGCAGCTCGCTACCGGGACCCGGCACAGATACGCAGTATTTT. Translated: CASSSLPGPGTDTQYF. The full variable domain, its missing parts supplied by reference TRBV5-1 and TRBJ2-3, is KAGVTQTPRYLIKTRGQQVTLSCSPISGHRSVSWYQQTPGQGLQFLFEYFSETQRNKGNFPGRFSGRQFSNSRSEMNVSTLELGDSALYLCASSSLPGPGTDTQYFGPGTRLTVL.

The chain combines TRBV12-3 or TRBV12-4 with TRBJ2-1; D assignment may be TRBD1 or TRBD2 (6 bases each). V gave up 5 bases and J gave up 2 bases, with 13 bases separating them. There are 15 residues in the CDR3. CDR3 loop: CASSPLGGPYNEQFF. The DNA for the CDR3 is TGTGCCAGCAGTCCCCTAGGGGGGCCCTACAATGAGCAGTTCTTC.

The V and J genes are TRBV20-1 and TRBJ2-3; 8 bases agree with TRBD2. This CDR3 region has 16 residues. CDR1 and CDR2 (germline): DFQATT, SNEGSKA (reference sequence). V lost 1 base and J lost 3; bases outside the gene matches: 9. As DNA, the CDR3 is TGCAGTGCTAGAGTAGCGGGAATGAGTTTTACAGATACGCAGTATTTT. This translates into CSARVAGMSFTDTQYF.

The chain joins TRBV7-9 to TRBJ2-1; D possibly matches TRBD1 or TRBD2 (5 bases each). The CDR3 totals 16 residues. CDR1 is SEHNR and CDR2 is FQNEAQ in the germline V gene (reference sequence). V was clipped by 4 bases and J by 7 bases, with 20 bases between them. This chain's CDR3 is CASSSIGTPEDNEQFF. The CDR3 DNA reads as TGTGCCAGCAGCTCCATCGGGACGCCCGAGGATAATGAGCAGTTCTTC.

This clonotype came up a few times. The CDR3 DNA sequence: TGTGCCAGCAGCATACAGTCGAACACCGGGGAGCTGTTTTTT. This codes for CASSIQSNTGELFF. The V and J genes are TRBV9 and TRBJ2-2; D unclear. The V end was cut by 4 bases, the J end by 0 bases, with 7 bases between. This CDR3 region has 14 residues. Germline V gives CDR1 SGDLS, CDR2 YYNGEE.

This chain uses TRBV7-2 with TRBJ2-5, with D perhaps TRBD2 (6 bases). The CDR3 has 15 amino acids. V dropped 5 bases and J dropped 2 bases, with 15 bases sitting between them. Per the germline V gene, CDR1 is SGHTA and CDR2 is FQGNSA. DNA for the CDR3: TGTGCCAGCAGCCCGGTGGGGGGTAAACAAGAGACCCAGTACTTC. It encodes CASSPVGGKQETQYF.